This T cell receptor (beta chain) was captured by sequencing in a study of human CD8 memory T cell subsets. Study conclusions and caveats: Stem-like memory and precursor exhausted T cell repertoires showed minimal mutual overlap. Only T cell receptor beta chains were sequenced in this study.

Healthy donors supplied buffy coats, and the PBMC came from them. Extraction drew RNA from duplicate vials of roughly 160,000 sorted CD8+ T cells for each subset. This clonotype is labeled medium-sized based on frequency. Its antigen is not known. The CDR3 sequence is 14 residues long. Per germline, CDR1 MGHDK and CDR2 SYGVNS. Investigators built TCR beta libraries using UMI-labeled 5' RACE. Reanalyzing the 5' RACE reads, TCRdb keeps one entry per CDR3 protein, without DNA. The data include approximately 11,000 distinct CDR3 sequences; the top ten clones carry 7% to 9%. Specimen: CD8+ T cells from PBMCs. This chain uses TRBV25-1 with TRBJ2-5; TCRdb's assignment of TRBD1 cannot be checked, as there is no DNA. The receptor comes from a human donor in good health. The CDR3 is CASSENQGWETQYF.